Reported below is one TCR beta chain. This sample is part of a study of control samples from healthy donors and cancer patients. Only in-frame clones appear in the TCRdb table, and some are missing; sequencing was by immunoSEQ multiplex PCR. The sample includes about 98,000 clones, about four fifths of them seen just once. The sequence was obtained from a man between 60 and 75 years old in good health. The sequenced sample consisted of blood.

The CDR3, as DNA: TGTGCCAGCAGCGTAGGGGGTCAGGGTTCCCCGTCTGGAAACACCATATATTTT. Protein sequence: CASSVGGQGSPSGNTIYF. The chain links TRBV9 to TRBJ1-3; maybe TRBD1 (5 bases). CDR3 size: 18 residues. Germline V gene lookup returns CDR1 SGDLS and CDR2 YYNGEE. Trimming shortened V by 0 bases and J by 1 base, and 17 bases separated the two germline ends.